This T cell receptor (beta chain) originates from a study of Ad26.COV2.S vaccination and SARS-CoV-2 variants. Study-level points and caveats: The placebo group had lower spike-specific TCR breadth than the vaccine recipients did.

Generated by immunoSEQ multiplex PCR, the TCRdb table keeps only in-frame clones and is missing some. The table records roughly 140,000 clones, roughly 90% of them present only once. A remark on this clone: The antigen is undetermined.

This TCR was sampled from a human donor who had recovered from COVID-19. The sample was peripheral blood, taken after recovery from COVID-19.

The CDR3 is CASSLYGNWFGNIQYF. The CDR3 DNA reads TGTGCCAGCAGCTTGTACGGAAATTGGTTCGGAAACATTCAGTACTTC. The rearrangement links TRBV11-3 to TRBJ2-4; D is ambiguous. The CDR3 is 16 amino acids. The germline V gene encodes CDR1 SGHNT and CDR2 YENEEA. The V end was cut by 3 bases, the J end by 6 bases, with 18 bases between.